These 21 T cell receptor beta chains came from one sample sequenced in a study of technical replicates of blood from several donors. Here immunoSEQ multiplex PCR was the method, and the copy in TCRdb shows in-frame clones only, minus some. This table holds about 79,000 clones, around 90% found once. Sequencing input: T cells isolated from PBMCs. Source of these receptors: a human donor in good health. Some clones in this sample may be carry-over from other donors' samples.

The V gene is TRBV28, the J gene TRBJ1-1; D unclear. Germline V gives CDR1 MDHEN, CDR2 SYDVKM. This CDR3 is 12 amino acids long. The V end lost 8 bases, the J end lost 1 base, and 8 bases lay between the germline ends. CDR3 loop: CASLMANTEAFF. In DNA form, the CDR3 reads TGTGCCAGCTTAATGGCGAACACTGAAGCTTTCTTT. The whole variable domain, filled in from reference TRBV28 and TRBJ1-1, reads DVKVTQSSRYLVKRTGEKVFLECVQDMDHENMFWYRQDPGLGLRLIYFSYDVKMKEKGDIPEGYSVSREKKERFSLILESASTNQTSMYLCASLMANTEAFFGQGTRLTVV.

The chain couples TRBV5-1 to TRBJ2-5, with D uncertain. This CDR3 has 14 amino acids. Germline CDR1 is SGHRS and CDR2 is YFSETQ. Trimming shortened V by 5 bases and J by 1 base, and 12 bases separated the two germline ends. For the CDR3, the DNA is TGCGCCAGCAGTGTGGGCACGTCCCAAGAGACCCAGTACTTC. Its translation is CASSVGTSQETQYF.

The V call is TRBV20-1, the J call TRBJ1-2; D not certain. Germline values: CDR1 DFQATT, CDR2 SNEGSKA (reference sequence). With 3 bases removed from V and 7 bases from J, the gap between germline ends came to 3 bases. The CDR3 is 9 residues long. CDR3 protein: CSARSGYTF. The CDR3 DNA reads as TGCAGTGCTAGGAGTGGCTACACCTTC.

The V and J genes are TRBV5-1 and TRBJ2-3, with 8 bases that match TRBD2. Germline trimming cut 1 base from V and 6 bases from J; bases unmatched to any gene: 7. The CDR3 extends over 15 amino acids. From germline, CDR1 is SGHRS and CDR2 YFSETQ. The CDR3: CASSLLKRETDTQYF. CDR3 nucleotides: TGCGCCAGCAGCTTGCTCAAGCGGGAGACCGATACGCAGTATTTT.

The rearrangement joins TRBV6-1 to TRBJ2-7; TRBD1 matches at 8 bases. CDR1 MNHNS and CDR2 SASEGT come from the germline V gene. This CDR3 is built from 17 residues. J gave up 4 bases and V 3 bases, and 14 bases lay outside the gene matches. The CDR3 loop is CASSDYLTGTGPYEQYF. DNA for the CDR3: TGTGCCAGCAGTGATTATTTAACCGGGACAGGACCTTACGAGCAGTACTTC.

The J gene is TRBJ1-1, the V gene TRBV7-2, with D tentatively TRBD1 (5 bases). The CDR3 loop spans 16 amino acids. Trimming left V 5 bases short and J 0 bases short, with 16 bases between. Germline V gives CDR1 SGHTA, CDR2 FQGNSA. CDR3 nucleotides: TGTGCCAGCAGCCTACCTGGGGGGACTGTGAACACTGAAGCTTTCTTT. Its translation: CASSLPGGTVNTEAFF. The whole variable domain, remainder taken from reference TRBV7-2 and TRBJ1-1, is GAGVSQSPSNKVTEKGKDVELRCDPISGHTALYWYRQSLGQGLEFLIYFQGNSAPDKSGLPSDRFSAERTGGSVSTLTIQRTQQEDSAVYLCASSLPGGTVNTEAFFGQGTRLTVV.

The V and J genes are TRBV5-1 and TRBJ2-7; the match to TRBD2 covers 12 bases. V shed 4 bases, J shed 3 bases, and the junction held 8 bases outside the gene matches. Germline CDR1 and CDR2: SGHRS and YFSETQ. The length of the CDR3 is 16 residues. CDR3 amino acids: CASSPSLAGGYYEQYF. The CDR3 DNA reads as TGCGCCAGCAGCCCCTCCCTAGCGGGAGGGTACTACGAGCAGTACTTC.

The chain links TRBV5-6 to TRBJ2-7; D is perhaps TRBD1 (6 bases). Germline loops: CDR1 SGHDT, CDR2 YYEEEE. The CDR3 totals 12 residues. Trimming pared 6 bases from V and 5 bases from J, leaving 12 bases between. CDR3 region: CASMGQMHEQYF. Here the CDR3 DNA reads TGTGCCAGCATGGGACAAATGCACGAGCAGTACTTC.

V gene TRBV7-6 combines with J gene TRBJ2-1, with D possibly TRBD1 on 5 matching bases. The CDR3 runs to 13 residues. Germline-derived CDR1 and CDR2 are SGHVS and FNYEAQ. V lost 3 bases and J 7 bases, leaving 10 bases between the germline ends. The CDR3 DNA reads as TGTGCCAGCAGCTTCAGACAGTCGAATGAGCAGTTCTTC. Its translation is CASSFRQSNEQFF.

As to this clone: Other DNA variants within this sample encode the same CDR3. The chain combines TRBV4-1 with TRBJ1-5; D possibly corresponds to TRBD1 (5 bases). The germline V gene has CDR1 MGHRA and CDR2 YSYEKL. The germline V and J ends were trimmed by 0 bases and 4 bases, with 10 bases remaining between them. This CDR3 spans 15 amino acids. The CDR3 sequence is CASSQERGSNQPQHF. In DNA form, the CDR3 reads TGCGCCAGCAGCCAAGAACGGGGGAGTAATCAGCCCCAGCATTTT.

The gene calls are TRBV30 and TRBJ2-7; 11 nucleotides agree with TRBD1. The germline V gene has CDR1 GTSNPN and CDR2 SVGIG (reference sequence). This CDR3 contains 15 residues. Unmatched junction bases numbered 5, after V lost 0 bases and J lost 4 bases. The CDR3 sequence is CAWSVGGTGGYEQYF. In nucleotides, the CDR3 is TGTGCCTGGAGTGTAGGTGGGACAGGGGGGTACGAGCAGTACTTC.

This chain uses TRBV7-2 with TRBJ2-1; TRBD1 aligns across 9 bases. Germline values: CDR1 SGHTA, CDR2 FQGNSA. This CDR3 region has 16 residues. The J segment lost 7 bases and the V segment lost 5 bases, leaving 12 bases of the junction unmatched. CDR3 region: CASSTPGTGWSNEQFF. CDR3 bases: TGTGCCAGCAGCACCCCGGGGACAGGGTGGTCGAATGAGCAGTTCTTC.

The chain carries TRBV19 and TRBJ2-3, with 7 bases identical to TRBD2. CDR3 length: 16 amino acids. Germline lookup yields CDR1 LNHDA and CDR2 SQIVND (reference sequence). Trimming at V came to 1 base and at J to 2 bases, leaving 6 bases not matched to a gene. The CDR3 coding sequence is TGTGCCAGTAGTATAGTCACGGGAGGACCCACAGATACGCAGTATTTT. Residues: CASSIVTGGPTDTQYF.

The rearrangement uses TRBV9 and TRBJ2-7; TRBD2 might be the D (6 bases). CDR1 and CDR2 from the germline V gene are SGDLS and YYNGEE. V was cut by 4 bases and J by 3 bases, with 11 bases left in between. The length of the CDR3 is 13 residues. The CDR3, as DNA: TGTGCCAGCAGCCCAAAGGGACTCTACGAGCAGTACTTC. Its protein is CASSPKGLYEQYF.

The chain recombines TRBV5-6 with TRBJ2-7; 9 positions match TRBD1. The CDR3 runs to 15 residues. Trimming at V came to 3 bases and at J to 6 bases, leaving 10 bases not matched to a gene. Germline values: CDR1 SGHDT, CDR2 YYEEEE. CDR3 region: CASSYPGTGRSEQYF. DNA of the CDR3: TGTGCCAGCAGCTACCCCGGGACAGGGCGTTCCGAGCAGTACTTC. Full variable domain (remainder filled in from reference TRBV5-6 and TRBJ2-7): DAGVTQSPTHLIKTRGQQVTLRCSPKSGHDTVSWYQQALGQGPQFIFQYYEEEERQRGNFPDRFSGHQFPNYSSELNVNALLLGDSALYLCASSYPGTGRSEQYFGPGTRLTVT.

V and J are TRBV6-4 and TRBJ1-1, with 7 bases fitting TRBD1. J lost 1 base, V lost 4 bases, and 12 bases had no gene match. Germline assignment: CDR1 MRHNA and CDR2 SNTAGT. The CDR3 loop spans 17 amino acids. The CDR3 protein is CASSVGTERVGNTEAFF. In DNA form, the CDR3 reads TGTGCCAGCAGTGTGGGGACAGAGCGCGTAGGGAACACTGAAGCTTTCTTT.

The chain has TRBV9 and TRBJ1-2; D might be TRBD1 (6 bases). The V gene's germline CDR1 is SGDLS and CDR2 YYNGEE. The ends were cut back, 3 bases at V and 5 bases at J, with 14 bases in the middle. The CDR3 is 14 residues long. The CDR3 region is CASSAGGQIYGYTF. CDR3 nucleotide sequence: TGTGCCAGCAGCGCTGGTGGACAGATATATGGCTACACCTTC.

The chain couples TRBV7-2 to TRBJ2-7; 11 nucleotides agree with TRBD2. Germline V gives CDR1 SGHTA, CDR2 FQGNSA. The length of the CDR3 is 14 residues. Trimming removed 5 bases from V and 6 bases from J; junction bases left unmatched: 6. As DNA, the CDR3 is TGTGCCAGCAGCCCGACTAGCGGGATAACCGAGCAGTACTTC. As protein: CASSPTSGITEQYF.

CDR3 in amino acids: CASSEVEGISRPYEQYF. CDR3 nucleotides: TGTGCCAGCAGTGAAGTAGAGGGAATTAGTAGGCCCTACGAGCAGTACTTC. J is TRBJ2-7 and V is TRBV6-1; a weak D match, TRBD2 (5 bases). Trimming removed 1 base from V and 2 bases from J, with 18 bases in between. The germline V gene encodes CDR1 MNHNS and CDR2 SASEGT. The CDR3 has 17 amino acids.

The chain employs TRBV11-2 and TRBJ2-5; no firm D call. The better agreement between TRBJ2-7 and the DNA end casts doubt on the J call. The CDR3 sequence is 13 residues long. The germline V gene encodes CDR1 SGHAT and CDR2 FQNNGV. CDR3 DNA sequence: TGTGCCAGCAGCTTGGGCTCGTTCTACGAGCAGTACTTC. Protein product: CASSLGSFYEQYF.

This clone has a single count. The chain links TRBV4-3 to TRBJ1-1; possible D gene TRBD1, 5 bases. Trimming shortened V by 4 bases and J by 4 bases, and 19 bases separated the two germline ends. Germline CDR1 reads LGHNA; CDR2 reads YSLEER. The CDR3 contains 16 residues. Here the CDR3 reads CASSRNLGLPSTEAFF. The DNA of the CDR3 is TGCGCCAGCAGCCGAAACCTGGGGCTCCCCAGCACTGAAGCTTTCTTT.